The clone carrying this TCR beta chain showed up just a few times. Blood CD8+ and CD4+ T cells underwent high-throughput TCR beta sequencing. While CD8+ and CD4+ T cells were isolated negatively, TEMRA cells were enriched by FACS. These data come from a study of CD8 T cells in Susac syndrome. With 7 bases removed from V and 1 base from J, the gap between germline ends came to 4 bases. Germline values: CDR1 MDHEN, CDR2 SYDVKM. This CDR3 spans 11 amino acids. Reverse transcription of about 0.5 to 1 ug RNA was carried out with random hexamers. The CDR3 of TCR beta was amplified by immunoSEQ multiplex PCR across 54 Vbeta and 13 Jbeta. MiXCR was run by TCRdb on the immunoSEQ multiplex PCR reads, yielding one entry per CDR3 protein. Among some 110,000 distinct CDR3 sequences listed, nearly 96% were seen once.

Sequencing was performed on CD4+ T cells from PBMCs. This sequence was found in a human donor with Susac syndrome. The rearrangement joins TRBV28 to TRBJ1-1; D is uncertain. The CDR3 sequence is CASKGNTEAFF. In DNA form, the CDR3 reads TGTGCCAGCAAGGGGAACACTGAAGCTTTCTTT. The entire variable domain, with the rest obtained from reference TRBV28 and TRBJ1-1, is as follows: DVKVTQSSRYLVKRTGEKVFLECVQDMDHENMFWYRQDPGLGLRLIYFSYDVKMKEKGDIPEGYSVSREKKERFSLILESASTNQTSMYLCASKGNTEAFFGQGTRLTVV.